This TCR beta chain was documented in a study of cytomegalovirus exposure and HLA in healthy donors. The CDR3 loop spans 13 amino acids. The V gene's germline CDR1 is SGHNT and CDR2 YYREEE (reference sequence). V was shortened by 4 bases and J by 1 base, with 7 bases between the two germline ends. Use of 60 Vbeta and 13 Jbeta primers characterized the PCR. Libraries were prepared by immunoSEQ multiplex PCR; TCRdb keeps only in-frame clonotypes and omits some of them. The sample contains over 100,000 clones, around 60% of which appear only once. Sequencing input: PBMCs. V and J are TRBV5-4 and TRBJ2-3; D gene unclear. The TCR comes from a man in his forties or fifties in good health and CMV-seropositive. CDR3 loop: CASSLRGTDTQYF. The CDR3 DNA sequence: TGTGCCAGCAGCCTCCGAGGCACAGATACGCAGTATTTT.